What follows are 8 T cell receptor beta chains derived from one specimen sequenced in a study of blood T cell repertoires in COVID-19. Clones were sequenced by immunoSEQ multiplex PCR, and TCRdb holds only the in-frame ones, with some missing. The sample has approximately 100,000 clones, about 91% seen once. Sequenced input: peripheral blood. The receptors shown here come from a man aged 45-65 years with acute or convalescent COVID-19.

V usage is TRBV6-1 and J usage is TRBJ1-1; weak D call: TRBD1 (5 bases). V lost 2 bases, J lost 0 bases, and 10 bases lay in between. Per the germline V gene, CDR1 is MNHNS and CDR2 is SASEGT. This CDR3 has 15 amino acids. As DNA, the CDR3 is TGTGCCAGCAGTGAAAGGGGTGGTTTGAACACTGAAGCTTTCTTT. It specifies CASSERGGLNTEAFF.

The gene calls are TRBV2 and TRBJ1-6; D is unresolved. The CDR3 runs to 15 residues. Trimming removed 4 bases from V and 7 bases from J, with 14 bases in between. Germline assignment: CDR1 SNHLY and CDR2 FYNNEI. This CDR3 reads CASSATGYENSPLHF. The DNA of the CDR3 is TGTGCCAGCAGTGCTACGGGATACGAGAATTCACCCCTCCACTTT.

The chain recombines TRBV4-3 with TRBJ2-1; 8 nucleotides agree with TRBD1. CDR3 length equals 15 residues. CDR1 and CDR2 from the germline V gene are LGHNA and YSLEER. Unmatched junction bases numbered 4, after V lost 0 bases and J lost 6 bases. DNA of the CDR3: TGCGCCAGCAGCCAAGAGGCCGGGACAGGCAATGAGCAGTTCTTC. This translates into CASSQEAGTGNEQFF.

As concerns this clone: This CDR3 is also generated by other DNA sequences in the sample. V usage is TRBV7-3 and J usage is TRBJ2-3, with TRBD1 identical over 11 bases. CDR3 length: 14 residues. V was clipped by 5 bases and J by 5 bases; unmatched bases: 3. Germline loops: CDR1 SGHTA, CDR2 FQGTGA. The CDR3 region is CASSSGTGGDTQYF. The CDR3, as DNA: TGTGCCAGCAGCAGCGGGACAGGGGGAGATACGCAGTATTTT.

The chain has TRBV12-3 or TRBV12-4 and TRBJ2-7; TRBD2 is a possible D gene (5 bases). The CDR3 runs 11 residues. V lost 6 bases to trimming and J lost 7 bases, with 10 bases between them. The chain's CDR3 is CASSQRDEQYF. CDR3 DNA sequence: TGTGCCAGCAGCCAGAGGGATGAGCAGTACTTC.

This sequence joins TRBV30 and TRBJ1-2; 8 bases are a match to TRBD1. Germline values: CDR1 GTSNPN, CDR2 SVGIG (reference sequence). The CDR3 spans 12 residues. V shed 2 bases and J 7 bases; nucleotides not matched to a gene: 3. The CDR3 DNA sequence: TGTGCCTGGAGTAGGACAGGGAGTGGCTACACCTTC. Residues: CAWSRTGSGYTF.

This clone was counted once. The rearrangement joins TRBV19 to TRBJ1-5; possible D gene TRBD1, 5 bases. Trimming took off 1 base at V and 0 bases at J, with 7 bases between the two ends. This CDR3 is built from 15 residues. Germline assignment: CDR1 LNHDA and CDR2 SQIVND (reference sequence). The CDR3 protein is CASSIGQISNQPQHF. Written as DNA, the CDR3 is TGTGCCAGTAGTATAGGACAGATTAGCAATCAGCCCCAGCATTTT.

The chain is built from TRBV7-2 and TRBJ2-7, with 11 nucleotides matching TRBD2. V shed 3 bases and J 0 bases; nucleotides not matched to a gene: 7. The CDR3 sequence is 17 residues long. Germline V lookup: CDR1 SGHTA, CDR2 FQGNSA. Written as DNA, the CDR3 is TGTGCCAGCAGCTTTACTAGCGGGGGCCAACGCTCCTACGAGCAGTACTTC. Translated: CASSFTSGGQRSYEQYF.